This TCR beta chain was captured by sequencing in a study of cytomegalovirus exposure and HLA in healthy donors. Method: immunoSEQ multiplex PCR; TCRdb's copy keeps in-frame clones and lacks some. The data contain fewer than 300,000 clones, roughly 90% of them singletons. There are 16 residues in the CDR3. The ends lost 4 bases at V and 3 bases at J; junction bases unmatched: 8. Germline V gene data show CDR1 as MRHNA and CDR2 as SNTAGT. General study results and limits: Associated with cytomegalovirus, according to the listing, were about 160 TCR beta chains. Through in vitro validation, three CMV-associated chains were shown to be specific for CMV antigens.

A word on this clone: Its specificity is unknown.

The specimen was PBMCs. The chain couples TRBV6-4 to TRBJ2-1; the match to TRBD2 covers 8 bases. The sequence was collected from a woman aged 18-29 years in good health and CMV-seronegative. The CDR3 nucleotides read TGTGCCAGCAGTGGGGGCTTGACTAGCGACTACAATGAGCAGTTCTTC. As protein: CASSGGLTSDYNEQFF.